This TCR beta chain was captured in a study of OX40 agonist ivuxolimab in advanced cancers. Study-wide context: Patients were dosed intravenously with ivuxolimab at 0.01 to 10 mg/kg every 2 weeks. Partial responses were observed in three patients, of whom one had hepatocellular carcinoma and two had cutaneous melanoma. Study outcomes and limitations: Compared with CD4+, CD8+ T cells on average had more expanded clones.

Per the germline V gene, CDR1 is ENHRY and CDR2 is SYGVKD. This CDR3 region has 13 residues. V was clipped by 2 bases and J by 0 bases, with 5 bases between them. About this clone: The antigen is unknown.

Clones were sequenced by immunoSEQ multiplex PCR, and TCRdb holds only the in-frame ones, with some missing. The data show some 66,000 clones, about four fifths seen once. The source is an adult with an advanced solid tumor such as melanoma, head and neck, liver or kidney cancer. This rearrangement joins TRBV10-3 to TRBJ2-7; perhaps TRBD2 as D (5 bases). This material consisted of CD4+ or CD8+ T cells sorted from blood, taken in a trial of the OX40 agonist ivuxolimab. CDR3 residues: CAISERDSYEQYF. CDR3 sequence (DNA): TGTGCCATCAGTGAGCGGGACTCCTACGAGCAGTACTTC.